This note documents a single T cell receptor (beta chain) sequence. This entry belongs to a study of T cell responses to AZD1222 COVID-19 vaccine. The V end was cut by 10 bases, the J end by 0 bases, with 15 bases between. This CDR3 has 14 residues. Per germline, CDR1 LNHDA and CDR2 SQIVND (reference sequence). Here immunoSEQ multiplex PCR was the method, and the copy in TCRdb shows in-frame clones only, minus some. The sample consists of 140,000 to 150,000 clones, about 89% of them appearing once. The chain has TRBV19 and TRBJ1-2; no clear D gene. The sequencing here drew on peripheral blood, taken on day 0 of AZD1222 vaccination. The TCR originated in an adult in good health. CDR3 residues: CATKKDFANYGYTF. Written as DNA, the CDR3 is TGTGCCACAAAAAAGGACTTCGCTAACTATGGCTACACCTTC.